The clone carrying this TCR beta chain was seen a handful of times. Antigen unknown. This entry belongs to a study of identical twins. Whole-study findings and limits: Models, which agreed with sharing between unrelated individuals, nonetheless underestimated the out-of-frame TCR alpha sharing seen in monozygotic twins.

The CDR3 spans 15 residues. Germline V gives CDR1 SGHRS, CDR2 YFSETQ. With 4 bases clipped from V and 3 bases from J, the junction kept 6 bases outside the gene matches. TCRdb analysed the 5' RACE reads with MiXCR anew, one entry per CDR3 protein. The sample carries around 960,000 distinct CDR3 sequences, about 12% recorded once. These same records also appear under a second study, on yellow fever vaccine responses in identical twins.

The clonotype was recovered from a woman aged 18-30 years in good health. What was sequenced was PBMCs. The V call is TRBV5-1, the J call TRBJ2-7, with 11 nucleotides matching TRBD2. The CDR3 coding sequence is TGCGCCAGCAGCGTGGACACTAGCGGGAGCTACGAGCAGTACTTC. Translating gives CASSVDTSGSYEQYF.